Listed below are T cell receptor beta chains from one sample, sequenced in a study of cytomegalovirus exposure and HLA in healthy donors. The method was immunoSEQ multiplex PCR; TCRdb's version includes in-frame clones alone and lacks a portion of them. The sample gives around 33,000 clones, more than 70% of which show up once; about 8% is in the top ten. Sequencing was done on a sample of PBMCs. These receptors were obtained from a woman in her 30s in good health and CMV-seropositive. The CDR3 runs from the conserved cysteine through the conserved F or W. D genes are given only for firm matches. A clone size is listed for some rows: how often the clone was seen (once, few, many), or a class if it is expanded.

clone_size: .
d_call: TRBD1
v_call: TRBV27
cdr3_length: 14
j_call: TRBJ1-2
cdr3_nt: TGTGCCAGCAGTTTGGCAGGGGGCTACTATGGCTACACCTTC
cdr3_aa: CASSLAGGYYGYTF

clone_size: few
d_call: TRBD2
v_call: TRBV5-4
cdr3_length: 15
j_call: TRBJ2-1
cdr3_nt: TGTGCCAGCAGCTTGACTAGCGGGAACTTTAATGAGCAGTTCTTC
cdr3_aa: CASSLTSGNFNEQFF

clone_size: few
d_call: TRBD2
v_call: TRBV7-2
cdr3_length: 17
j_call: TRBJ2-3
cdr3_nt: TGTGCCAGCAGCTTAGGGTTAGCGGGAGGGTTCACAGATACGCAGTATTTT
cdr3_aa: CASSLGLAGGFTDTQYF

clone_size: few
d_call: .
v_call: TRBV19
cdr3_length: 13
j_call: TRBJ1-5
cdr3_nt: TGTGCCAGTAACCCGGGAGAGGATCAGCCCCAGCATTTT
cdr3_aa: CASNPGEDQPQHF

clone_size: once
d_call: .
v_call: TRBV11-2
cdr3_length: 14
j_call: TRBJ2-7
cdr3_nt: TGTGCCAGCACCGTAACGGGACCGGACTACGAGCAGTACTTC
cdr3_aa: CASTVTGPDYEQYF

clone_size: .
d_call: .
v_call: TRBV12-2
cdr3_length: 18
j_call: TRBJ2-1
cdr3_nt: TGTGCAAGTTTCCCGACTAGCGGATCCGTCAGCTCCTACAATGAGCAGTTCTTC
cdr3_aa: CASFPTSGSVSSYNEQFF

clone_size: .
d_call: TRBD1
v_call: TRBV7-3
cdr3_length: 13
j_call: TRBJ1-1
cdr3_nt: TGTGCCAGCAGCGCCTCAGGGGGCACTGAAGCTTTCTTT
cdr3_aa: CASSASGGTEAFF

clone_size: .
d_call: .
v_call: TRBV28
cdr3_length: 14
j_call: TRBJ1-2
cdr3_nt: TGTGCCAGCAGTCCGAGGGACTTGCTCTCTGGCTACCCCTTC
cdr3_aa: CASSPRDLLSGYPF

clone_size: .
d_call: TRBD2
v_call: TRBV7-6
cdr3_length: 19
j_call: TRBJ2-1
cdr3_nt: TGTGCCAGCAGCTTAGAGGGGCTAGGCGGGAGGGCTTGGGACAATGAGCAGTTCTTC
cdr3_aa: CASSLEGLGGRAWDNEQFF

clone_size: .
d_call: .
v_call: TRBV7-3
cdr3_length: 17
j_call: TRBJ2-6
cdr3_nt: TGTGCCAGCAGGCTTGCCGGTGGAGGATCTGGGGCCAACGTCCTGACTTTC
cdr3_aa: CASRLAGGGSGANVLTF

clone_size: .
d_call: TRBD1
v_call: TRBV7-2
cdr3_length: 14
j_call: TRBJ2-7
cdr3_nt: TGTGCCAGCAGCCCCGGACAGGCTGCCTACGAGCAGTACTTC
cdr3_aa: CASSPGQAAYEQYF

clone_size: .
d_call: .
v_call: TRBV2
cdr3_length: 14
j_call: TRBJ1-4
cdr3_nt: TGTGCCAGCAAGTTGGTAGTCTTTAATGAAAAACTGTTTTTT
cdr3_aa: CASKLVVFNEKLFF

clone_size: few
d_call: .
v_call: TRBV7-3
cdr3_length: 16
j_call: TRBJ1-1
cdr3_nt: TGTGCCAGCAGCTTAACGCGTACAGGGAGGAACACTGAAGCTTTCTTT
cdr3_aa: CASSLTRTGRNTEAFF

clone_size: .
d_call: .
v_call: TRBV10-3
cdr3_length: 14
j_call: TRBJ1-1
cdr3_nt: TGTGCCATCAGTGAGGGACAGTCGAACACTGAAGCTTTCTTT
cdr3_aa: CAISEGQSNTEAFF

clone_size: .
d_call: .
v_call: TRBV15
cdr3_length: 12
j_call: TRBJ2-1
cdr3_nt: TGTGCCACCAGCCCGGGGAGTGACGAGCAGTTCTTC
cdr3_aa: CATSPGSDEQFF

clone_size: .
d_call: .
v_call: TRBV7-9
cdr3_length: 14
j_call: TRBJ1-2
cdr3_nt: TGTGCCAGCAGCTTAACAGGGACTAACTATGGCTACACCTTC
cdr3_aa: CASSLTGTNYGYTF

clone_size: .
d_call: TRBD1
v_call: TRBV5-1
cdr3_length: 16
j_call: TRBJ2-7
cdr3_nt: TGCGCCAGCAGCCGGGAACCGGGACAGGGGGCGTACGAGCAGTACTTC
cdr3_aa: CASSREPGQGAYEQYF

clone_size: .
d_call: .
v_call: TRBV11-2
cdr3_length: 15
j_call: TRBJ2-7
cdr3_nt: TGTGCCAGCAGCTTAGAAATGGACAGCTCCTACGAGCAGTACTTC
cdr3_aa: CASSLEMDSSYEQYF

clone_size: .
d_call: TRBD2
v_call: TRBV7-8
cdr3_length: 18
j_call: TRBJ2-7
cdr3_nt: TGTGCCAGCAGCCATGGACTAGCGGGAGGGCCAATCACCTACGAGCAGTACTTC
cdr3_aa: CASSHGLAGGPITYEQYF

clone_size: .
d_call: .
v_call: TRBV5-6
cdr3_length: 15
j_call: TRBJ2-5
cdr3_nt: TGTGCCAGCAGCTCCTTTAGCGTTAACCAAGAGGCCCAGTACTTC
cdr3_aa: CASSSFSVNQEAQYF